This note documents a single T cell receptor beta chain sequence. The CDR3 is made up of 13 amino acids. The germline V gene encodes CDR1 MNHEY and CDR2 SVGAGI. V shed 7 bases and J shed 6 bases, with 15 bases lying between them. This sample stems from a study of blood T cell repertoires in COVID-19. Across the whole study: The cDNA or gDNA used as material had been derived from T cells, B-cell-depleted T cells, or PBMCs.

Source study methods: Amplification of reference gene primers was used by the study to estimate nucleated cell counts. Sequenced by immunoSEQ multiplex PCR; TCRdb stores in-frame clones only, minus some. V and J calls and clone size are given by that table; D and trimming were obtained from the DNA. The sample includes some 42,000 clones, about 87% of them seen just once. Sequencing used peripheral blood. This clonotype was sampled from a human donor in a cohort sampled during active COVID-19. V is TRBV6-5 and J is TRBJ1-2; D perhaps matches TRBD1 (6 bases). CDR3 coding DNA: TGTGCCAGCACCCGGCGAGCAGGGGATGGCTACACCTTC. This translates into CASTRRAGDGYTF.